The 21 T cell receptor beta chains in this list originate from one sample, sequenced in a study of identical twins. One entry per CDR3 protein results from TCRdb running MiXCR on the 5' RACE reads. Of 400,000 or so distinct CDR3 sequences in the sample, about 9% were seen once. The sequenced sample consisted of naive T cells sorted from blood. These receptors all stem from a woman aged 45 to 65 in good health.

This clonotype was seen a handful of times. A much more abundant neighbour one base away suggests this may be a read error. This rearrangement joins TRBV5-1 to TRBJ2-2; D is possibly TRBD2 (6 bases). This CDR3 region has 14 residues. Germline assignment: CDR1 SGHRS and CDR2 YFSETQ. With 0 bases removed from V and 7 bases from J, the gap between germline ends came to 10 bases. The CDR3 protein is CASSLAGGDGELFF. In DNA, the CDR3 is TGCGCCAGCAGCTTGGCCGGAGGGGACGGGGAGCTGTTTTTT.

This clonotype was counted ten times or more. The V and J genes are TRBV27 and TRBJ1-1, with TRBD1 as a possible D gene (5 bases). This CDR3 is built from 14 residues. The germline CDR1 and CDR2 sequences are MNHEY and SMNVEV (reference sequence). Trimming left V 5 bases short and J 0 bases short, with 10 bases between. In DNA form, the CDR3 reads TGTGCCAGCAGTATAACAGGTATGAACACTGAAGCTTTCTTT. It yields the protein CASSITGMNTEAFF.

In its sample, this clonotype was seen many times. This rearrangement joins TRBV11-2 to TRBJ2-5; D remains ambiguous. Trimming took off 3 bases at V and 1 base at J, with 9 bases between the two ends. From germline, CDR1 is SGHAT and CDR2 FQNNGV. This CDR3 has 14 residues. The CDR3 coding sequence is TGTGCCAGCAGCTTTTTCAGGATCCAAGAGACCCAGTACTTC. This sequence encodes CASSFFRIQETQYF.

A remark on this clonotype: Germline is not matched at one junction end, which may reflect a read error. For the CDR3, the DNA is TGTGCCAGCAGAAGGGACGGGGACTTC. It specifies CASRRDGDF. This sequence joins TRBV6-5 and TRBJ2-5; D may be TRBD1 or TRBD2 (5 bases each). Germline CDR1 is MNHEY and CDR2 is SVGAGI. The CDR3 runs to 9 residues.

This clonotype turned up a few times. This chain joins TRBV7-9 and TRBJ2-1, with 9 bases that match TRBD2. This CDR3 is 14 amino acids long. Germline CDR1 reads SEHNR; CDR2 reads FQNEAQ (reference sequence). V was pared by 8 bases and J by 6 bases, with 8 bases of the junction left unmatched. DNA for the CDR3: TGTGCCAGCGTACGCGGGAGGGGGGGCAATGAGCAGTTCTTC. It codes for CASVRGRGGNEQFF.

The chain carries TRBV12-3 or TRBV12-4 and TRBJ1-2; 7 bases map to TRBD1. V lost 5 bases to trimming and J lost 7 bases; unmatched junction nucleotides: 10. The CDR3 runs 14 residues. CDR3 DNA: TGTGCCAGCAGTCAACAGGGGATTTTTGGTGGCTACACCTTC. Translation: CASSQQGIFGGYTF.

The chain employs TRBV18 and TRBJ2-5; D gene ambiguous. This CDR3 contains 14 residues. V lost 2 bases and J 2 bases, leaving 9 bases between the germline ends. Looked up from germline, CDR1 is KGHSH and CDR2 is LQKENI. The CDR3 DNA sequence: TGTGCCAGCTCACCAACAAGGAATCAAGAGACCCAGTACTTC. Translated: CASSPTRNQETQYF.

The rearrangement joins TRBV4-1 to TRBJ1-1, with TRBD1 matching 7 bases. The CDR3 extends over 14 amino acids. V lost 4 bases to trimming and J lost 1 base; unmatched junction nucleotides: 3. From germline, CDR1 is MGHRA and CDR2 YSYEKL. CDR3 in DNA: TGCGCCAGCAGCCGGGGACAGAAGAACACTGAAGCTTTCTTT. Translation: CASSRGQKNTEAFF.

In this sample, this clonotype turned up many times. The CDR3 reads CASSLFQGTGNEQFF. The CDR3 DNA sequence: TGCGCCAGCAGCTTGTTCCAGGGAACTGGGAATGAGCAGTTCTTC. V gene TRBV5-1 combines with J gene TRBJ2-1, with a weak D call TRBD1 (5 bases). The CDR3 runs to 15 residues. Trimming took off 1 base at V and 7 bases at J, with 15 bases between the two ends. CDR1 is SGHRS, CDR2 YFSETQ, per germline.

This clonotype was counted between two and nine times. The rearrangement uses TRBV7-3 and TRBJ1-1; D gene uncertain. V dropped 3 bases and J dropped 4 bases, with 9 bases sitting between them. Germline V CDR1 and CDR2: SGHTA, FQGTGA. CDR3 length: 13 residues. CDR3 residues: CASSFGGATEAFF. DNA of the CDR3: TGTGCCAGCAGCTTTGGAGGAGCCACTGAAGCTTTCTTT. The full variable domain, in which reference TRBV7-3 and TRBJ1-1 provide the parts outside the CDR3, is GAGVSQTPSNKVTEKGKYVELRCDPISGHTALYWYRQSLGQGPEFLIYFQGTGAADDSGLPNDRFFAVRPEGSVSTLKIQRTERGDSAVYLCASSFGGATEAFFGQGTRLTVV.

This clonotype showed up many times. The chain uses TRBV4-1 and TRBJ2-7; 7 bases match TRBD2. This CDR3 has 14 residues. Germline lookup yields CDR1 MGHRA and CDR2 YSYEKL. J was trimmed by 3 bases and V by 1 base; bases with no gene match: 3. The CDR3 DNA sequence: TGCGCCAGCAGCCAAGGACTAGCCTACTACGAGCAGTACTTC. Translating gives CASSQGLAYYEQYF.

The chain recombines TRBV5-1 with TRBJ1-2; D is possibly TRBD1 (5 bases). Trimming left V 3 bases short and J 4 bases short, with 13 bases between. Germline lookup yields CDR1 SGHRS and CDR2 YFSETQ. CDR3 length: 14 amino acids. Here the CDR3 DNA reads TGCGCCAGCAGCTCACAGGCTTTCAGCTATGGCTACACCTTC. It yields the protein CASSSQAFSYGYTF. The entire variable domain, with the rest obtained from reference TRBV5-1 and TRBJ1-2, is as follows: KAGVTQTPRYLIKTRGQQVTLSCSPISGHRSVSWYQQTPGQGLQFLFEYFSETQRNKGNFPGRFSGRQFSNSRSEMNVSTLELGDSALYLCASSSQAFSYGYTFGSGTRLTVV.

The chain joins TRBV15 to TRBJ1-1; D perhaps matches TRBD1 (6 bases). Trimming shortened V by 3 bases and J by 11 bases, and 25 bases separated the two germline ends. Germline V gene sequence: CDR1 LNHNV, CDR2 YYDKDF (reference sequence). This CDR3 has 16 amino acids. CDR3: CATSSRPRTPGVGAFF. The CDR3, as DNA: TGTGCCACCAGCAGTCGGCCTCGGACCCCAGGGGTGGGGGCTTTCTTT.

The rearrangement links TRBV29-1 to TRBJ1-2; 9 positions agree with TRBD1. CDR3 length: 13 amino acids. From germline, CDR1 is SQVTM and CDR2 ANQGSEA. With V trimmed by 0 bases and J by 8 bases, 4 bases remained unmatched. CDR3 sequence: CSVEDGDRDGYTF. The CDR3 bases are TGCAGCGTTGAAGATGGGGACAGGGACGGCTACACCTTC.

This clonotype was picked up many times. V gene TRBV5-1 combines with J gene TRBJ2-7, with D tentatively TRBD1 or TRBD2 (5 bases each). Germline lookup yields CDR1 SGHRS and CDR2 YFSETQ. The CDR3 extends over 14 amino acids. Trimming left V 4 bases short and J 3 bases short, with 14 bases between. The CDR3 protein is CASSQGTVYYEQYF. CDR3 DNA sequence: TGCGCCAGCAGCCAAGGGACGGTTTACTACGAGCAGTACTTC.

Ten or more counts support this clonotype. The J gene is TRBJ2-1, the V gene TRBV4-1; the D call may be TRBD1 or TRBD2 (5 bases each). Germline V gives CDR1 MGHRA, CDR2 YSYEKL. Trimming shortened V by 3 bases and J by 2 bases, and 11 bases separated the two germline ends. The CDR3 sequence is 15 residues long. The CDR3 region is CASSHSRGAYNEQFF. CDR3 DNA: TGCGCCAGCAGCCATTCGAGGGGAGCCTACAATGAGCAGTTCTTC.

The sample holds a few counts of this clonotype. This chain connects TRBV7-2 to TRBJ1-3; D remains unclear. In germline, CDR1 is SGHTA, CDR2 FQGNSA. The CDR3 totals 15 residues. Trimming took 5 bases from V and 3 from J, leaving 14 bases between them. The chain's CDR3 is CASSPAFQVGNTIYF. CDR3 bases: TGTGCCAGCAGCCCCGCCTTCCAGGTTGGAAACACCATATATTTT.

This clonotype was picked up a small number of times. CDR3 sequence reads: CASGVIDEQFF. The CDR3 DNA is TGTGCTAGTGGTGTCATCGATGAGCAGTTCTTC. The chain links TRBV12-5 to TRBJ2-1; D gene unclear. Germline V lookup: CDR1 LGHNT, CDR2 FRNRAP. V was clipped by 5 bases and J by 8 bases, with 7 bases between them. CDR3 length: 11 amino acids.

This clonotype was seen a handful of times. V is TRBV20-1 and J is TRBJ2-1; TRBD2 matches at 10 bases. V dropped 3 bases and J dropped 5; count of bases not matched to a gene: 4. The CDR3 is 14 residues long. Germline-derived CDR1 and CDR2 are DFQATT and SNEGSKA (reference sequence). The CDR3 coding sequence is TGCAGTGCTAGGCGGACTAGCGGAAACAATGAGCAGTTCTTC. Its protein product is CSARRTSGNNEQFF.

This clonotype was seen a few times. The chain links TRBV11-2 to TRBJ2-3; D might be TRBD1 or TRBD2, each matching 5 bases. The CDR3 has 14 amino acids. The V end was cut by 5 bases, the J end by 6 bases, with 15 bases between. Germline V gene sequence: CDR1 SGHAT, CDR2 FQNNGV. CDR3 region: CASSPRDPGDTQYF. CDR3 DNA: TGTGCCAGCAGCCCCAGGGACCCCGGGGATACGCAGTATTTT. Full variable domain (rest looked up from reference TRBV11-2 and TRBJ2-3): EAGVAQSPRYKIIEKRQSVAFWCNPISGHATLYWYQQILGQGPKLLIQFQNNGVVDDSQLPKDRFSAERLKGVDSTLKIQPAKLEDSAVYLCASSPRDPGDTQYFGPGTRLTVL.

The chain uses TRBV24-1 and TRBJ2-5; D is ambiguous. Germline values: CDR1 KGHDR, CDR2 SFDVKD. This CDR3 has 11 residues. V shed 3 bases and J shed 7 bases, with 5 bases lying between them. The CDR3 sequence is CATSDRWTQYF. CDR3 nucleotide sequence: TGTGCCACCAGTGATCGGTGGACCCAGTACTTC.